This TCR beta chain stems from a study of blood T cells in healthy people across ages. Aged roughly 6 to 95, donors were systemically healthy Caucasians from Russia. Per sample, a minimum of 6 million PBMCs were isolated. A second 7 to 11 cycle PCR used barcoded and J-beta primers. MiXCR, run by TCRdb on the 5' RACE reads, gives a single entry per CDR3 protein. The repertoire holds about 1.5 million distinct CDR3 sequences, with less than 45% as singletons. Of note for this clonotype: Its antigen is still unknown.

General study results and limits: It was held that the diversity estimates obtained from one million T cells were underestimates. More naive CD4+ cells and higher diversity were found in long-lived than in aged donors.

This TCR came from a woman aged 18-29 years in good health. Source material: blood.

CDR3 loop: CASSLGDSGEKLFF. The CDR3 DNA is TGCGCCAGCAGCTTGGGGGACAGTGGCGAAAAACTGTTTTTT. The chain is built from TRBV5-1 and TRBJ1-4; 7 nucleotides line up with TRBD1. CDR1 is SGHRS and CDR2 is YFSETQ in the germline V gene. Germline trimming cut 0 bases from V and 8 bases from J; bases unmatched to any gene: 4. There are 14 residues in the CDR3.